Listed below are T cell receptor beta chains from one sample, sequenced in a study of T cells expressing NK-cell markers. TCRdb re-called the 5' RACE reads, yielding one record per CDR3 amino acid sequence without DNA. This repertoire includes some 410,000 distinct CDR3 sequences. The specimen was blood T cells: a sorted CD56 or NKG2C T cell subset, CD4+ or CD8+ T cells, or bulk PBMC T cells (not recorded which). Every receptor here comes from a woman aged 18 to 69 in good health. The CDR3 runs from the conserved cysteine through the conserved F or W. The order of the fields is V gene, J gene, CDR3 protein.

V gene: TRBV12-3/TRBV12-4; J gene: TRBJ1-1; CDR3 protein: CASSRWDRLNTEAFF
V gene: TRBV6-5; J gene: TRBJ2-3; CDR3 protein: CASSSWLGADTQYF
V gene: TRBV7-9; J gene: TRBJ1-5; CDR3 protein: CASSLGGQIYQPQHF
V gene: TRBV7-6; J gene: TRBJ2-7; CDR3 protein: CASSLETGAFYEQYF
V gene: TRBV5-1; J gene: TRBJ2-5; CDR3 protein: CASSLLGQQETQYF
V gene: TRBV14; J gene: TRBJ1-6; CDR3 protein: CASSQWQRSPLHF
V gene: TRBV6-5; J gene: TRBJ1-2; CDR3 protein: CASSYSGVDRNGYTF
V gene: TRBV20-1; J gene: TRBJ2-5; CDR3 protein: CSAQRYGRGETQYF
V gene: TRBV20-1; J gene: TRBJ2-1; CDR3 protein: CSLSGGLYNEQFF
V gene: TRBV4-3; J gene: TRBJ2-4; CDR3 protein: CASSQGPGTPLAKNIQYF
V gene: TRBV27; J gene: TRBJ2-5; CDR3 protein: CASSSLQGETQYF
V gene: TRBV5-1; J gene: TRBJ2-3; CDR3 protein: CASADRRTDTQYF
V gene: TRBV5-1; J gene: TRBJ2-3; CDR3 protein: CASSLESGSADTQYF
V gene: TRBV28; J gene: TRBJ2-5; CDR3 protein: CASSLIAGGPGTQYF
V gene: TRBV27; J gene: TRBJ1-6; CDR3 protein: CASSLVLNRGDNSPLHF
V gene: TRBV24-1; J gene: TRBJ1-4; CDR3 protein: CATSETTGEGEKLFF
V gene: TRBV28; J gene: TRBJ1-4; CDR3 protein: CASGVWGAAREKLFF
V gene: TRBV27; J gene: TRBJ1-1; CDR3 protein: CASSFGAVNTEAFF
V gene: TRBV4-1; J gene: TRBJ1-2; CDR3 protein: CASSQVPGTTYGYTF
V gene: TRBV7-2; J gene: TRBJ2-4; CDR3 protein: CASSLGIQSDIQYF
V gene: TRBV20-1; J gene: TRBJ1-3; CDR3 protein: CSATGRRTGNTIYF
V gene: TRBV20-1; J gene: TRBJ2-1; CDR3 protein: CSAKGGGLRGGLNEQFF
V gene: TRBV29-1; J gene: TRBJ1-2; CDR3 protein: CSVDEEYYGYTF
V gene: TRBV21-1; J gene: TRBJ1-6; CDR3 protein: CASPGGSSYNSPLHF
V gene: TRBV12-3/TRBV12-4; J gene: TRBJ2-7; CDR3 protein: CASSFLGQAYEQYF
V gene: TRBV28; J gene: TRBJ1-6; CDR3 protein: CASGGQSYNSPLHF